Below are 25 T cell receptor beta chains sequenced from a single sample in a study of shared clonotypes between healthy human individuals. Profiled with immunoSEQ multiplex PCR; TCRdb holds only in-frame clones, not every one. The sample lists approximately 1.4 million clones; approximately 98% were seen once. Sequenced input: naive CD4+ T cells sorted from blood. Described subset: CD45RA+ positively selected. Receptor source: a man aged 25 to 45 in good health.

The rearrangement joins TRBV9 to TRBJ2-7, with D perhaps matching TRBD2 (5 bases). Trimming removed 0 bases from V and 7 bases from J, with 11 bases in between. Per the germline V gene, CDR1 is SGDLS and CDR2 is YYNGEE. This CDR3 is built from 13 residues. CDR3 residues: CASSVDPPGEQYF. In nucleotides, the CDR3 is TGTGCCAGCAGCGTAGACCCCCCGGGGGAGCAGTACTTC.

V usage is TRBV28 and J usage is TRBJ1-5; D remains unclear. With 2 bases removed from V and 1 base from J, the gap between germline ends came to 12 bases. The V gene's germline CDR1 is MDHEN and CDR2 SYDVKM. CDR3 length: 16 amino acids. CDR3 loop: CASSLRTTRSNQPQHF. In DNA form, the CDR3 reads TGTGCCAGCAGTTTAAGGACGACGAGGAGCAATCAGCCCCAGCATTTT.

This clone was found once. This chain uses TRBV27 with TRBJ2-3; D not resolved. The V gene lost 4 bases and the J gene lost 4 bases, with 15 bases spanning the gap. This CDR3 region has 15 residues. Germline V gives CDR1 MNHEY, CDR2 SMNVEV (reference sequence). The CDR3 spells CASSSPGPGPDTQYF. The CDR3, as DNA: TGTGCCAGCAGTTCCCCCGGGCCCGGTCCAGATACGCAGTATTTT.

The chain recombines TRBV23-1 with TRBJ1-1; no clear D. Being an ORF, TRBV23-1 has a function that is uncertain. This CDR3 has 14 amino acids. V was clipped by 2 bases and J by 3 bases, with 10 bases between them. The CDR3 here is CASSQRVSYTEAFF. CDR3 coding DNA: TGCGCCAGCAGTCAACGGGTATCGTACACTGAAGCTTTCTTT.

The V gene is TRBV5-1, the J gene TRBJ1-1; TRBD1 is a possible D gene (6 bases). CDR3 length equals 15 residues. CDR1 and CDR2 (germline): SGHRS, YFSETQ. Deletions cut 4 bases from V and 2 bases from J, with 15 bases between. The DNA for the CDR3 is TGCGCCAGCAGCAGCGTGATAGGGGGTAACACTGAAGCTTTCTTT. Translation gives CASSSVIGGNTEAFF.

This clone has a single count. V and J are TRBV29-1 and TRBJ2-5, with TRBD2 identical over 7 bases. The CDR3 is 15 residues long. CDR1 is SQVTM, CDR2 ANQGSEA, per germline. V was pared by 6 bases and J by 2 bases, with 12 bases of the junction left unmatched. In DNA, the CDR3 is TGCAGCGTGGTCGGGACGAGGACTAGACAAGAGACCCAGTACTTC. Amino acids: CSVVGTRTRQETQYF.

This rearrangement joins TRBV5-1 to TRBJ2-1; 16 nucleotides agree with TRBD2. V trimming: 3 bases; J trimming: 7 bases; junction bases outside the gene matches: 4. This CDR3 spans 16 amino acids. CDR1 is SGHRS and CDR2 is YFSETQ in the germline V gene. CDR3 protein: CASSSGTSGRENEQFF. In DNA, the CDR3 is TGCGCCAGCAGCTCCGGGACTAGCGGGAGGGAGAATGAGCAGTTCTTC.

The V call is TRBV7-6, the J call TRBJ2-7; 12 bases fit TRBD1. V lost 5 bases to trimming and J lost 5 bases; unmatched junction nucleotides: 7. Germline CDR1 SGHVS, CDR2 FNYEAQ. CDR3 length: 15 residues. The CDR3: CASSPPGTGGHEQYF. The CDR3 DNA reads as TGTGCCAGCAGCCCGCCAGGGACAGGGGGCCACGAGCAGTACTTC. The full variable domain, rest sourced from reference TRBV7-6 and TRBJ2-7, is GAGVSQSPRYKVTKRGQDVALRCDPISGHVSLYWYRQALGQGPEFLTYFNYEAQQDKSGLPNDRFSAERPEGSISTLTIQRTEQRDSAMYRCASSPPGTGGHEQYFGPGTRLTVT.

This chain uses TRBV6-1 with TRBJ2-3; D not certain. V lost 2 bases and J lost 4, with 19 bases in between. The CDR3 sequence is 17 residues long. Germline V lookup: CDR1 MNHNS, CDR2 SASEGT. CDR3 loop: CASSERRSASWPDTQYF. The CDR3 DNA is TGTGCCAGCAGTGAACGTCGGTCGGCTAGTTGGCCAGATACGCAGTATTTT.

A note on this clone: This same CDR3 is encoded by further DNA sequences in the sample. The chain employs TRBV28 and TRBJ2-7, with 7 bases lining up with TRBD2. The CDR3 runs 10 residues. V shed 6 bases and J 7 bases; nucleotides not matched to a gene: 0. CDR1 and CDR2 from the germline V gene are MDHEN and SYDVKM. CDR3 sequence: CASRGGEQYF. The CDR3 coding sequence is TGTGCCAGCAGGGGGGGGGAGCAGTACTTC. Full variable domain (rest looked up from reference TRBV28 and TRBJ2-7): DVKVTQSSRYLVKRTGEKVFLECVQDMDHENMFWYRQDPGLGLRLIYFSYDVKMKEKGDIPEGYSVSREKKERFSLILESASTNQTSMYLCASRGGEQYFGPGTRLTVT.

This chain uses TRBV7-9 with TRBJ1-2; TRBD1 aligns across 9 bases. The V and J ends lost 1 base and 0 bases, in that order; junction bases with no gene match: 6. From germline, CDR1 is SEHNR and CDR2 FQNEAQ (reference sequence). CDR3 size: 17 residues. In DNA, the CDR3 is TGTGCCAGCAGCTTAGGGGACAGGGCGACCACTAACTATGGCTACACCTTC. The encoded protein is CASSLGDRATTNYGYTF.

The chain carries TRBV19 and TRBJ2-1; 14 bases map to TRBD2. Trimming removed 5 bases from V and 10 bases from J; junction bases left unmatched: 10. This CDR3 has 16 amino acids. From germline, CDR1 is LNHDA and CDR2 SQIVND (reference sequence). The CDR3 loop is CASSPLTSGRAREQFF. CDR3 bases: TGTGCCAGTAGTCCGCTGACTAGCGGGAGGGCCAGGGAGCAGTTCTTC.

The chain is built from TRBV19 and TRBJ2-7; the D is unclear. CDR1 LNHDA and CDR2 SQIVND come from the germline V gene (reference sequence). The CDR3 is 16 residues long. Trimming took 6 bases from V and 2 from J, leaving 20 bases between them. The CDR3 sequence is CASSNGSPLSPYEQYF. CDR3 nucleotides: TGTGCCAGTAGCAACGGATCCCCACTATCTCCCTACGAGCAGTACTTC.

On this clone: One end of the junction fails to match germline, which may point to a read error. J is TRBJ2-2 and V is TRBV7-7; 9 nucleotides agree with TRBD1. The CDR3 runs 14 residues. Per the germline V gene, CDR1 is SSHAT and CDR2 is FNYEAQ (reference sequence). In nucleotides, the CDR3 is TGTGCTAGCAGCAAGGGACAGGGAATCGGGGAGCTGTTTTTT. This encodes CASSKGQGIGELFF.

Here the CDR3 reads CASSSLAGVSTDTQYF. The CDR3 DNA is TGTGCCAGCAGCTCACTAGCGGGGGTTAGCACAGATACGCAGTATTTT. V and J are TRBV7-2 and TRBJ2-3; TRBD2 matches at 11 bases. V lost 4 bases to trimming and J lost 0 bases; unmatched junction nucleotides: 3. In germline, CDR1 is SGHTA, CDR2 FQGNSA. The CDR3 length is 16 residues.

The chain recombines TRBV7-3 with TRBJ2-2; D is perhaps TRBD2 (6 bases). Germline loops: CDR1 SGHTA, CDR2 FQGTGA. V was shortened by 2 bases and J by 4 bases, with 17 bases between the two germline ends. This CDR3 has 17 residues. The CDR3: CASSLRAGLASTGELFF. The CDR3 region has the DNA TGTGCCAGCAGCTTACGGGCGGGACTTGCTTCCACCGGGGAGCTGTTTTTT.

For the CDR3, the DNA is TGTGCCAGCAGTGAACCTAACTATGGCGAGCAGTTCTTC. It is translated as CASSEPNYGEQFF. The chain is built from TRBV25-1 and TRBJ2-1; the D is unclear. The V end lost 2 bases, the J end lost 10 bases, and 12 bases lay between the germline ends. Per the germline V gene, CDR1 is MGHDK and CDR2 is SYGVNS. This CDR3 spans 13 amino acids.

The chain combines TRBV5-1 with TRBJ2-1; 11 bases map to TRBD2. The CDR3 contains 16 residues. CDR1 and CDR2 from the germline V gene are SGHRS and YFSETQ. With V trimmed by 0 bases and J by 8 bases, 7 bases remained unmatched. The CDR3: CASSLAALAGVYEQFF. The CDR3 nucleotides read TGCGCCAGCAGCTTGGCCGCACTAGCGGGAGTGTATGAGCAGTTCTTC. Full variable domain (missing parts from reference TRBV5-1 and TRBJ2-1): KAGVTQTPRYLIKTRGQQVTLSCSPISGHRSVSWYQQTPGQGLQFLFEYFSETQRNKGNFPGRFSGRQFSNSRSEMNVSTLELGDSALYLCASSLAALAGVYEQFFGPGTRLTVL.

This rearrangement joins TRBV7-2 to TRBJ2-1; TRBD2 is a possible D gene (6 bases). CDR1 and CDR2 (germline): SGHTA, FQGNSA. This CDR3 has 15 residues. V lost 1 base and J lost 4, with 11 bases in between. The CDR3 nucleotides are TGTGCCAGCAGCTTAGTTCTTGGGGGGTACAATGAGCAGTTCTTC. Its translation: CASSLVLGGYNEQFF.

The genes are TRBV6-1 and TRBJ1-3; possibly TRBD1 for D (6 bases). Germline CDR1 and CDR2: MNHNS and SASEGT. The V end lost 8 bases, the J end lost 0 bases, and 11 bases lay between the germline ends. The CDR3 covers 14 residues. The CDR3 region is CASGRDNSGNTIYF. The CDR3, as DNA: TGTGCCAGCGGTCGGGACAACTCTGGAAACACCATATATTTT.

A word on this clone: Other DNA sequences in the sample encode the same CDR3. The chain links TRBV27 to TRBJ1-3; D is unclear. Germline assignment: CDR1 MNHEY and CDR2 SMNVEV (reference sequence). CDR3 length: 13 amino acids. Trimming took off 3 bases at V and 3 bases at J, with 6 bases between the two ends. The CDR3 nucleotides are TGTGCCAGCAGTTTTAGGGATGGAAACACCATATATTTT. Protein: CASSFRDGNTIYF.

The rearrangement joins TRBV10-3 to TRBJ2-5, with D unclear. Germline V lookup: CDR1 ENHRY, CDR2 SYGVKD. Trimming cost V 0 bases and J 5 bases, with 7 bases left between them. This CDR3 contains 13 residues. The CDR3 reads CAISESITETQYF. The CDR3 nucleotides read TGTGCCATCAGTGAGTCGATCACGGAGACCCAGTACTTC.

The chain couples TRBV9 to TRBJ2-3; D is undetermined. Looked up from germline, CDR1 is SGDLS and CDR2 is YYNGEE. CDR3 length: 14 amino acids. The V end was cut by 1 base, the J end by 2 bases, with 8 bases between. The CDR3 here is CASSVSSFTDTQYF. CDR3 coding DNA: TGTGCCAGCAGCGTATCTAGTTTCACAGATACGCAGTATTTT.

CDR3 nucleotides: TGTGCCAGCAGTTGGGGGGAACCGCTAAATCAGCCCCAGCATTTT. It encodes CASSWGEPLNQPQHF. The chain uses TRBV2 and TRBJ1-5, with D tentatively TRBD1 (5 bases). The ends were cut back, 5 bases at V and 4 bases at J, with 15 bases in the middle. The length of the CDR3 is 15 residues. Per germline, CDR1 SNHLY and CDR2 FYNNEI.

The rearrangement links TRBV5-4 to TRBJ2-7, with a possible D match to TRBD2 (7 bases). CDR1 and CDR2 (germline): SGHNT, YYREEE (reference sequence). The CDR3 spans 15 residues. The V gene lost 5 bases and the J gene lost 4 bases, with 19 bases spanning the gap. The CDR3 loop is CASSSTGRDLYEQYF. In nucleotides, the CDR3 is TGTGCCAGCAGTTCCACAGGGAGGGATCTTTACGAGCAGTACTTC.